The 13 T cell receptor beta chains reported below all come from one sample, sequenced in a study of blood T cells in healthy people across ages. The use of a sample-barcoded 5' primer and a J-beta primer mix characterized a second PCR of roughly 7 to 11 cycles. TCRdb used MiXCR to reprocess the 5' RACE reads, holding one entry per CDR3 protein. The sample has 2 million or so distinct CDR3 sequences, around half seen once; the top ten hold approximately 2.1%. Sequencing was done on a sample of blood. The receptors shown here come from a woman in her forties in good health.

The chain joins TRBV9 to TRBJ2-3; D tentatively fits TRBD1 or TRBD2 (5 bases each). The CDR3 consists of 15 residues. V was shortened by 3 bases and J by 6 bases, with 17 bases between the two germline ends. CDR1 SGDLS and CDR2 YYNGEE come from the germline V gene. CDR3 amino acids: CASSASGTDSDTQYF. DNA of the CDR3: TGTGCCAGCAGCGCGTCCGGGACGGACTCTGATACGCAGTATTTT.

V gene TRBV20-1 combines with J gene TRBJ2-5, with D possibly TRBD2 on 5 matching bases. The ends were cut back, 0 bases at V and 2 bases at J, with 13 bases in the middle. The CDR3 is 15 residues long. Germline V gene sequence: CDR1 DFQATT, CDR2 SNEGSKA (reference sequence). CDR3 amino acids: CSARDPSGLQETQYF. CDR3 DNA: TGCAGTGCTAGAGATCCAAGCGGTCTGCAAGAGACCCAGTACTTC.

J is TRBJ1-2 and V is TRBV12-3 or TRBV12-4, with 10 bases identical to TRBD1. V was pared by 4 bases and J by 5 bases, with 4 bases of the junction left unmatched. This CDR3 is built from 14 residues. Here the CDR3 reads CASSWTGGIYGYTF. The DNA of the CDR3 is TGTGCCAGCAGTTGGACAGGGGGAATATATGGCTACACCTTC.

The chain links TRBV6-2 or TRBV6-3 to TRBJ2-5, with 7 nucleotides matching TRBD1. The germline V gene encodes CDR1 MNHEY and CDR2 SVGEGT. V lost 6 bases, J lost 4 bases, and 5 bases stayed unmatched. The CDR3 runs to 13 residues. CDR3 residues: CASRKQGRETQYF. CDR3 bases: TGTGCCAGCAGGAAACAGGGGAGAGAGACCCAGTACTTC.

The gene calls are TRBV14 and TRBJ2-3; D gene ambiguous. The germline V gene encodes CDR1 SGHDN and CDR2 FVKESK. V lost 0 bases to trimming and J lost 2 bases, with 9 bases between them. The CDR3 sequence is 15 residues long. The CDR3, as DNA: TGTGCCAGCAGCCAAGAGAGACGCACCACAGATACGCAGTATTTT. Amino acids: CASSQERRTTDTQYF.

J is TRBJ2-5 and V is TRBV19, with D possibly TRBD2 on 6 matching bases. Germline-derived CDR1 and CDR2 are LNHDA and SQIVND (reference sequence). V was shortened by 3 bases and J by 0 bases, with 11 bases between the two germline ends. The CDR3 covers 15 residues. The CDR3 protein is CASSMGGMDQETQYF. The CDR3 DNA is TGTGCCAGTAGTATGGGGGGTATGGACCAAGAGACCCAGTACTTC. Full variable domain (remainder filled in from reference TRBV19 and TRBJ2-5): DGGITQSPKYLFRKEGQNVTLSCEQNLNHDAMYWYRQDPGQGLRLIYYSQIVNDFQKGDIAEGYSVSREKKESFPLTVTSAQKNPTAFYLCASSMGGMDQETQYFGPGTRLLVL.

This clonotype was recorded only once. V usage is TRBV7-2 and J usage is TRBJ1-2; TRBD1 agrees at 7 bases. The V and J ends lost 1 base and 7 bases, in that order; junction bases with no gene match: 12. CDR3 length: 16 residues. Germline assignment: CDR1 SGHTA and CDR2 FQGNSA. CDR3 in amino acids: CASSLGDSLGWSGYTF. CDR3 DNA: TGTGCCAGCAGCTTAGGGGACAGTTTGGGTTGGAGTGGCTACACCTTC.

The chain recombines TRBV7-2 with TRBJ2-6; D not certain. Germline CDR1 is SGHTA and CDR2 is FQGNSA. V lost 5 bases to trimming and J lost 11 bases, with 13 bases between them. This CDR3 is built from 13 residues. The CDR3 DNA is TGTGCCAGCAGCGCCGGCGTAATGCACGTCCTGACTTTC. Amino acid sequence: CASSAGVMHVLTF. Supplemented by reference TRBV7-2 and TRBJ2-6, the full variable domain reads GAGVSQSPSNKVTEKGKDVELRCDPISGHTALYWYRQSLGQGLEFLIYFQGNSAPDKSGLPSDRFSAERTGGSVSTLTIQRTQQEDSAVYLCASSAGVMHVLTFGAGSRLTVL.

This chain uses TRBV25-1 with TRBJ2-5; 8 nucleotides match TRBD1. Trimming cost V 1 base and J 11 bases; bases outside gene matches: 15. This CDR3 comprises 16 residues. Germline CDR1 reads MGHDK; CDR2 reads SYGVNS. The CDR3: CASSESGQGNRHEQYF. CDR3 sequence (DNA): TGTGCCAGCAGTGAATCAGGACAGGGTAACCGCCATGAGCAGTACTTC.

Concerning this clonotype itself: At one boundary the junction diverges from the germline segment, which might be a read error. The rearrangement joins TRBV6-6 to TRBJ1-1, with D maybe TRBD1 (6 bases). CDR3 length: 13 amino acids. The germline CDR1 and CDR2 sequences are MNHNY and SVGAGI (reference sequence). The CDR3 loop is CASSRTENTEVFF. Here the CDR3 DNA reads TGTGCCAGCAGCAGGACAGAGAACACTGAAGTTTTCTTT.

In its sample, this clonotype was seen many times. DNA for the CDR3: TGTGCCAGCAGCTTTATGGGGTACGAGCAGTACTTC. Its translation is CASSFMGYEQYF. The J gene is TRBJ2-7, the V gene TRBV7-2; no definite D call. The V gene's germline CDR1 is SGHTA and CDR2 FQGNSA. V lost 3 bases and J lost 4, with 7 bases in between. The CDR3 runs 12 residues.

The chain carries TRBV11-1 and TRBJ2-7, with a weak D call TRBD1 (5 bases). The V end lost 5 bases, the J end lost 2 bases, and 10 bases lay between the germline ends. This CDR3 region has 13 residues. Germline V CDR1 and CDR2: SGHAT, FQDESV (reference sequence). The CDR3 DNA sequence: TGTGCCAGCAGCCGCGGACATGCCTACGAGCAGTACTTC. This gives the protein CASSRGHAYEQYF.

This clonotype was observed a few times. This sequence joins TRBV6-2 or TRBV6-3 and TRBJ2-7; D is perhaps TRBD1 or TRBD2 (5 bases each). Germline V gene lookup returns CDR1 MNHEY and CDR2 SVGEGT. The CDR3 spans 15 residues. Deletions cut 6 bases from V and 3 bases from J, with 18 bases between. CDR3 sequence reads: CASRPLGGGFYEQYF. DNA for the CDR3: TGTGCCAGCAGACCCCTGGGTGGGGGTTTCTACGAGCAGTACTTC.